A selection of T cell receptor beta chains follows, all from one sample in a study of blood T cell repertoires in COVID-19. Method: immunoSEQ multiplex PCR; TCRdb's copy keeps in-frame clones and lacks some. The table records 200,000 to 300,000 clones, about nine tenths of them present only once. The sequencing sample was made of PBMCs or T cells enriched from blood (not recorded which). The receptor source for this set is a man aged 40-49 years who had recovered from COVID-19. Both conserved end residues are part of each CDR3. The D gene is left open where the match is weak. Clone size, where shown, is once, few, many, or a class for clones that have expanded.

v_gene	abundance	d_gene	j_gene	CDR3aa	CDR3nt
TRBV19	-	-	TRBJ1-4	CASSTRQDNEKLFF	TGTGCCAGTAGTACTCGACAGGATAATGAAAAACTGTTTTTT
TRBV7-2	-	-	TRBJ2-1	CASSDRGSSYNEQFF	TGTGCCAGCAGCGATCGAGGATCATCTTACAATGAGCAGTTCTTC
TRBV6-1	-	TRBD1	TRBJ1-2	CASSELGQGGGYTF	TGTGCCAGCAGTGAGTTAGGACAGGGAGGAGGCTACACCTTC
TRBV2	-	TRBD1	TRBJ1-3	CASAGQAKLISGNTIYF	TGTGCCAGCGCGGGACAGGCCAAACTAATCTCTGGAAACACCATATATTTT
TRBV5-1	-	-	TRBJ1-1	CASTVSGAGDTEAFF	TGCGCCAGCACCGTGTCAGGGGCGGGGGACACTGAAGCTTTCTTT
TRBV4-1	-	TRBD2	TRBJ2-1	CASSQDGRARYIYNEQFF	TGCGCCAGCAGCCAAGATGGGAGGGCACGATATATTTACAATGAGCAGTTCTTC
TRBV23-1	-	TRBD1	TRBJ2-1	CASSRWTGGKFF	TGCGCCAGCAGTCGATGGACAGGGGGAAAGTTCTTC
TRBV5-4	-	TRBD2	TRBJ2-3	CASSLTGGGTDTQYF	TGTGCCAGCAGCTTGACGGGGGGAGGCACAGATACGCAGTATTTT
TRBV6-1	-	TRBD1	TRBJ1-2	CASSEGRGRGYGYTF	TGTGCCAGCAGTGAAGGCAGGGGGCGCGGCTATGGCTACACCTTC
TRBV2	-	TRBD1	TRBJ2-3	CASKVYRGFGDTQYF	TGTGCCAGCAAGGTCTACAGGGGGTTCGGGGATACGCAGTATTTT
TRBV30	-	-	TRBJ2-7	CAWTRSYAYEQYF	TGTGCCTGGACCAGGTCTTACGCCTACGAGCAGTACTTC
TRBV16	-	-	TRBJ1-2	CASSQSTQVYGYTF	TGTGCCAGCAGCCAATCGACCCAGGTCTATGGCTACACCTTC
TRBV2	many	TRBD1	TRBJ1-1	CASSLQGAGTEAFF	TGTGCCAGCAGTCTACAGGGGGCAGGCACTGAAGCTTTCTTT
TRBV18	-	TRBD1	TRBJ2-1	CASSPVLGQGLTSSDEQFF	TGTGCCAGCTCACCCGTCTTGGGACAGGGGTTAACATCTAGCGATGAGCAGTTCTTC
TRBV30	-	-	TRBJ1-5	CAWGGQSSQPQHF	TGTGCCTGGGGGGGCCAATCGTCCCAGCCCCAGCATTTT
TRBV19	once	TRBD1	TRBJ1-2	CASSIGLQGSDGYTF	TGTGCCAGTAGTATAGGCCTACAGGGGAGTGATGGCTACACCTTC
TRBV29-1	once	-	TRBJ1-4	CSVVSREKLFF	TGCAGCGTTGTGTCCCGGGAAAAACTGTTTTTT
TRBV7-2	-	-	TRBJ1-2	CASSLDGLYGYTF	TGTGCCAGCAGCTTAGACGGGTTATATGGCTACACCTTC
TRBV14	few	TRBD2	TRBJ2-7	CASSQTRGGSHEQYF	TGTGCCAGCAGCCAGACTCGCGGGGGTAGCCACGAGCAGTACTTC
TRBV5-4	-	-	TRBJ2-7	CASSLGYSYEQYF	TGTGCCAGCAGCTTGGGATACAGCTACGAGCAGTACTTC
TRBV9	-	-	TRBJ1-6	CASSVAPAGADDYNSPLHF	TGTGCCAGCAGCGTAGCTCCCGCAGGGGCGGACGATTATAATTCACCCCTCCACTTT
TRBV7-2	once	-	TRBJ2-7	CASSQGFYEQYF	TGTGCCAGCAGCCAGGGGTTCTACGAGCAGTACTTC
TRBV30	-	-	TRBJ1-1	CAWRRTVNTEAFF	TGTGCCTGGAGGAGGACAGTGAACACTGAAGCTTTCTTT
TRBV5-4	few	TRBD1	TRBJ2-7	CASSFDRDHYEQYF	TGTGCCAGCAGCTTTGACAGGGACCACTACGAGCAGTACTTC